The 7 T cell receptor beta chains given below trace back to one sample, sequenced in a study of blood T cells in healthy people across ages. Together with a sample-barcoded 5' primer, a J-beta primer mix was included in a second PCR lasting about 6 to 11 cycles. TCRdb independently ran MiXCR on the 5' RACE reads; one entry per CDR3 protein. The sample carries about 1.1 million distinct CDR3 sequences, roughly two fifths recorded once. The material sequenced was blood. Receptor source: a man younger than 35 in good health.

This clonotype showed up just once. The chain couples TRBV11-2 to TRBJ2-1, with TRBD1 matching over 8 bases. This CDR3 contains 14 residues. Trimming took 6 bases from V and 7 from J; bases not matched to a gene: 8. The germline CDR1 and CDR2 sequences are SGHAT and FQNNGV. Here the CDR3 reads CASSPGQGENEQFF. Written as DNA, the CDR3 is TGTGCCAGCAGTCCCGGACAGGGCGAGAATGAGCAGTTCTTC.

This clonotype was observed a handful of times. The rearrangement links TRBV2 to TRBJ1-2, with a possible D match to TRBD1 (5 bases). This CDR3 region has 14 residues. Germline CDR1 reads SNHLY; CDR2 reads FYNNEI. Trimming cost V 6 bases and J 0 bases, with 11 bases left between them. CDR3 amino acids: CASRTVHSNYGYTF. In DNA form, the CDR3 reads TGTGCCAGCAGGACAGTTCACTCTAACTATGGCTACACCTTC.

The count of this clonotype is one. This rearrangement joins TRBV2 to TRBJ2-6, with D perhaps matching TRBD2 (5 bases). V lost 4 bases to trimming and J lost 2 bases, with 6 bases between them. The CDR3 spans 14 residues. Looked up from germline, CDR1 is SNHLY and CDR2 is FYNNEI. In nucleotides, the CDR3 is TGTGCCAGCAGTGCCGGGGCTGGGGCCAACGTCCTGACTTTC. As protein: CASSAGAGANVLTF.

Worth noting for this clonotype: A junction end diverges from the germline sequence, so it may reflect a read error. This CDR3 is CAWSGIWGDMQYF. CDR3 nucleotides: TGTGCCTGGAGTGGAATCTGGGGGGATATGCAGTATTTT. This chain joins TRBV30 and TRBJ2-3, with D possibly matching TRBD2 (6 bases). This CDR3 spans 13 amino acids. Germline V gives CDR1 GTSNPN, CDR2 SVGIG (reference sequence).

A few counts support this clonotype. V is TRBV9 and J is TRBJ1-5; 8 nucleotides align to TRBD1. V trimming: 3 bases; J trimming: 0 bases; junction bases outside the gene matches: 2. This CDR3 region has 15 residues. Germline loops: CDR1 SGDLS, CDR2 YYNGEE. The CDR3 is CASSATGGSNQPQHF. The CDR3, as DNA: TGTGCCAGCAGCGCCACAGGGGGTAGCAATCAGCCCCAGCATTTT.

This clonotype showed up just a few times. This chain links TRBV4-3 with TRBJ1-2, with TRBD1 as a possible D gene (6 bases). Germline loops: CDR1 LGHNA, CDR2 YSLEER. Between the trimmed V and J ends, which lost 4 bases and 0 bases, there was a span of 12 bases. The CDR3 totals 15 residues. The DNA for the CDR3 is TGCGCCAGCAGCCTACAGGGACTCACTAACTATGGCTACACCTTC. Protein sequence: CASSLQGLTNYGYTF.

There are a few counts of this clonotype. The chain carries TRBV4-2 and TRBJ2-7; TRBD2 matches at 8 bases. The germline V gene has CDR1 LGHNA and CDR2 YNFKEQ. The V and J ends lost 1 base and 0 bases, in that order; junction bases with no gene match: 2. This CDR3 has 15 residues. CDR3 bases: TGTGCCAGCAGCCAAGCCAGCGGGGGCTCCTACGAGCAGTACTTC. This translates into CASSQASGGSYEQYF.